The rows below give T cell receptor beta chains drawn from one sample of a study of OX40 agonist ivuxolimab in advanced cancers. The data were produced by immunoSEQ multiplex PCR, yet TCRdb's version contains in-frame clones alone and is incomplete. Among approximately 90,000 clones listed, roughly nine tenths were seen once. Specimen: CD4+ or CD8+ T cells sorted from blood, collected in a trial of the OX40 agonist ivuxolimab. These receptor sequences come from an adult with an advanced solid tumor such as melanoma, head and neck, liver or kidney cancer. The CDR3 runs from the conserved cysteine through the conserved F or W. D genes are given only for firm matches. Expanded clones get a size class; other rows say once, few or many, or leave the size out.

clone_size: NA; d_call: NA; v_call: TRBV27; j_call: TRBJ1-2; cdr3_aa: CASSPRDSAQYGYTF; cdr3_nt: TGTGCCAGCAGTCCCCGGGACTCCGCCCAATATGGCTACACCTTC
clone_size: NA; d_call: TRBD1; v_call: TRBV11-1; j_call: TRBJ2-7; cdr3_aa: CASSLGRGPYEQYF; cdr3_nt: TGTGCCAGCAGCTTAGGCAGGGGGCCCTACGAGCAGTACTTC
clone_size: NA; d_call: NA; v_call: TRBV14; j_call: TRBJ2-7; cdr3_aa: CASSQYRAAYEQYF; cdr3_nt: TGTGCCAGCAGCCAATACAGGGCCGCCTACGAGCAGTACTTC
clone_size: once; d_call: NA; v_call: TRBV7-6; j_call: TRBJ1-4; cdr3_aa: CASSRVADSNEKLFF; cdr3_nt: TGTGCCAGCAGCCGGGTGGCGGACAGTAATGAAAAACTGTTTTTT
clone_size: NA; d_call: NA; v_call: TRBV19; j_call: TRBJ2-3; cdr3_aa: CASRTGKRTDTQYF; cdr3_nt: TGTGCCAGTAGAACAGGGAAACGGACAGATACGCAGTATTTT
clone_size: NA; d_call: NA; v_call: TRBV5-4; j_call: TRBJ1-2; cdr3_aa: CASSLRAENYGYTF; cdr3_nt: TGTGCCAGCAGCTTGCGGGCAGAGAACTATGGCTACACCTTC
clone_size: once; d_call: NA; v_call: TRBV9; j_call: TRBJ1-3; cdr3_aa: CASSVGGSSGNTIYF; cdr3_nt: TGTGCCAGCAGCGTAGGTGGGAGCTCTGGAAACACCATATATTTT
clone_size: NA; d_call: NA; v_call: TRBV19; j_call: TRBJ1-2; cdr3_aa: CASSIGDQYYGYTF; cdr3_nt: TGTGCCAGTAGTATAGGCGACCAGTACTATGGCTACACCTTC
clone_size: NA; d_call: TRBD2; v_call: TRBV15; j_call: TRBJ2-3; cdr3_aa: CATSRLAGVGTDTQYF; cdr3_nt: TGTGCCACCAGCAGGCTAGCGGGAGTCGGGACAGATACGCAGTATTTT
clone_size: NA; d_call: NA; v_call: TRBV15; j_call: TRBJ1-2; cdr3_aa: CATSRDRAVRLYGYTF; cdr3_nt: TGTGCCACCAGCAGAGATCGGGCTGTAAGGCTCTATGGCTACACCTTC
clone_size: NA; d_call: NA; v_call: TRBV30; j_call: TRBJ2-7; cdr3_aa: CAWSVWGVTGRGYEQYF; cdr3_nt: TGTGCCTGGAGTGTATGGGGTGTGACAGGGAGGGGCTACGAGCAGTACTTC
clone_size: NA; d_call: TRBD1; v_call: TRBV28; j_call: TRBJ1-4; cdr3_aa: CASSLGDREDREKLFF; cdr3_nt: TGTGCCAGCAGTTTGGGGGACAGGGAAGACCGCGAAAAACTGTTTTTT
clone_size: NA; d_call: TRBD1; v_call: TRBV11-2; j_call: TRBJ1-5; cdr3_aa: CASSPDRGSNQPQHF; cdr3_nt: TGTGCCAGCAGCCCGGACAGGGGCAGTAATCAGCCCCAGCATTTT
clone_size: NA; d_call: TRBD1; v_call: TRBV4-1; j_call: TRBJ1-2; cdr3_aa: CASSLFRGQINYGYTF; cdr3_nt: TGCGCCAGCAGCCTTTTTAGGGGACAGATTAACTATGGCTACACCTTC
clone_size: NA; d_call: NA; v_call: TRBV6-1; j_call: TRBJ2-7; cdr3_aa: CASSEARQYEQYF; cdr3_nt: TGTGCCAGCAGTGAAGCGCGCCAATACGAGCAGTACTTC
clone_size: NA; d_call: NA; v_call: TRBV9; j_call: TRBJ1-6; cdr3_aa: CASSVGAGDNSPLHF; cdr3_nt: TGTGCCAGCAGCGTAGGCGCTGGGGATAATTCACCCCTCCACTTT
clone_size: NA; d_call: NA; v_call: TRBV14; j_call: TRBJ1-4; cdr3_aa: CASSRGQNEKLFF; cdr3_nt: TGTGCCAGCAGCCGTGGACAGAACGAAAAACTGTTTTTT
clone_size: NA; d_call: TRBD1; v_call: TRBV19; j_call: TRBJ2-2; cdr3_aa: CASSLSSTGYTGELFF; cdr3_nt: TGTGCCAGTAGTTTAAGTTCGACAGGGTATACCGGGGAGCTGTTTTTT
clone_size: NA; d_call: NA; v_call: TRBV19; j_call: TRBJ2-1; cdr3_aa: CASRIGQGSYNEQFF; cdr3_nt: TGTGCCAGTAGAATCGGGCAGGGCTCCTACAATGAGCAGTTCTTC
clone_size: NA; d_call: TRBD2; v_call: TRBV4-3; j_call: TRBJ2-2; cdr3_aa: CASSQDGGASGGELFF; cdr3_nt: TGCGCCAGCAGCCAAGACGGAGGGGCTAGCGGGGGGGAGCTGTTTTTT
clone_size: NA; d_call: TRBD2; v_call: TRBV28; j_call: TRBJ2-3; cdr3_aa: CASRPVAGGGPDTQYF; cdr3_nt: TGTGCCAGCAGGCCAGTAGCGGGCGGAGGCCCAGATACGCAGTATTTT
clone_size: NA; d_call: NA; v_call: TRBV30; j_call: TRBJ1-4; cdr3_aa: CAWSVPQGRRNEKLFF; cdr3_nt: TGTGCCTGGAGTGTCCCACAGGGAAGGCGGAATGAAAAACTGTTTTTT
clone_size: NA; d_call: NA; v_call: TRBV11-3; j_call: TRBJ1-6; cdr3_aa: CASSLGPHGNSPLHF; cdr3_nt: TGTGCCAGCAGCTTAGGTCCCCACGGAAATTCACCCCTCCACTTT
clone_size: few; d_call: NA; v_call: TRBV14; j_call: TRBJ2-7; cdr3_aa: CASSHRVGSYEQYF; cdr3_nt: TGTGCCAGCAGCCACAGGGTAGGGTCCTACGAGCAGTACTTC
clone_size: NA; d_call: TRBD2; v_call: TRBV11-2; j_call: TRBJ2-5; cdr3_aa: CASSLGTSASQETQYF; cdr3_nt: TGTGCCAGCAGCTTAGGGACTAGCGCATCACAAGAGACCCAGTACTTC
clone_size: NA; d_call: TRBD1; v_call: TRBV6-5; j_call: TRBJ1-1; cdr3_aa: CASTRTGVITEAFF; cdr3_nt: TGTGCCAGCACCCGGACAGGGGTCATCACTGAAGCTTTCTTT
clone_size: NA; d_call: NA; v_call: TRBV5-1; j_call: TRBJ1-1; cdr3_aa: CASSSGGPHLF; cdr3_nt: TGCGCCAGCAGCTCGGGTGGGCCCCACCTCTTT
clone_size: NA; d_call: TRBD1; v_call: TRBV29-1; j_call: TRBJ2-1; cdr3_aa: CSVERAGGSEQFF; cdr3_nt: TGCAGCGTTGAAAGGGCAGGGGGCAGTGAGCAGTTCTTC
clone_size: NA; d_call: TRBD2; v_call: TRBV19; j_call: TRBJ2-5; cdr3_aa: CASNPGREETQYF; cdr3_nt: TGTGCCAGTAACCCAGGGAGGGAAGAGACCCAGTACTTC
clone_size: NA; d_call: TRBD1; v_call: TRBV5-8; j_call: TRBJ2-1; cdr3_aa: CASTPGGQGSISYNEQFF; cdr3_nt: TGTGCCAGCACCCCAGGCGGACAGGGTTCAATCTCCTACAATGAGCAGTTCTTC
clone_size: NA; d_call: TRBD1; v_call: TRBV9; j_call: TRBJ2-5; cdr3_aa: CASSLVGTGGEKTQYF; cdr3_nt: TGTGCCAGCAGCCTCGTCGGGACAGGGGGCGAGAAGACCCAGTACTTC
clone_size: NA; d_call: NA; v_call: TRBV28; j_call: TRBJ2-3; cdr3_aa: CASSLWDLRGGTDTQYF; cdr3_nt: TGTGCCAGCAGTTTATGGGATTTGCGGGGAGGCACAGATACGCAGTATTTT
clone_size: NA; d_call: NA; v_call: TRBV7-2; j_call: TRBJ2-1; cdr3_aa: CASSLALGLSHEQFF; cdr3_nt: TGTGCCAGCAGCTTAGCGCTTGGACTTAGCCATGAGCAGTTCTTC
clone_size: NA; d_call: NA; v_call: TRBV5-8; j_call: TRBJ2-2; cdr3_aa: CASSLQGGTGELFF; cdr3_nt: TGTGCCAGCAGCTTGCAGGGTGGGACCGGGGAGCTGTTTTTT
clone_size: once; d_call: NA; v_call: TRBV18; j_call: TRBJ1-3; cdr3_aa: CASSPGSISSGNTIYF; cdr3_nt: TGTGCCAGCTCACCAGGGTCGATAAGCTCTGGAAACACCATATATTTT
clone_size: NA; d_call: TRBD2; v_call: TRBV5-1; j_call: TRBJ2-1; cdr3_aa: CASSPSTSSSYNEQFF; cdr3_nt: TGCGCCAGCAGCCCCTCGACTAGCAGCTCCTACAATGAGCAGTTCTTC
clone_size: NA; d_call: NA; v_call: TRBV29-1; j_call: TRBJ1-3; cdr3_aa: CSVVPPSGNTIYF; cdr3_nt: TGCAGCGTTGTACCGCCCTCTGGAAACACCATATATTTT
clone_size: once; d_call: NA; v_call: TRBV29-1; j_call: TRBJ2-1; cdr3_aa: CSVEAFVGEQFF; cdr3_nt: TGCAGCGTTGAAGCATTCGTAGGTGAGCAGTTCTTC
clone_size: NA; d_call: NA; v_call: TRBV4-2; j_call: TRBJ1-4; cdr3_aa: CASSQEVRGANEKLFF; cdr3_nt: TGTGCCAGCAGCCAAGAGGTCAGGGGTGCTAATGAAAAACTGTTTTTT
clone_size: NA; d_call: NA; v_call: TRBV7-6; j_call: TRBJ2-7; cdr3_aa: CASSSGDTYEQYF; cdr3_nt: TGTGCCAGCAGTTCTGGGGATACCTACGAGCAGTACTTC
clone_size: NA; d_call: NA; v_call: TRBV15; j_call: TRBJ1-6; cdr3_aa: CATSPISRRDSPLHF; cdr3_nt: TGTGCCACCAGCCCGATAAGTAGGAGGGATTCACCCCTCCACTTT
clone_size: once; d_call: TRBD1; v_call: TRBV27; j_call: TRBJ1-5; cdr3_aa: CASSLLGQGGNQPQHF; cdr3_nt: TGTGCCAGCAGTTTATTAGGACAGGGCGGCAATCAGCCCCAGCATTTT
clone_size: NA; d_call: NA; v_call: TRBV4-2; j_call: TRBJ2-5; cdr3_aa: CASSPEPSAQETQYF; cdr3_nt: TGTGCCAGCAGCCCCGAGCCGAGCGCCCAAGAGACCCAGTACTTC
clone_size: NA; d_call: TRBD2; v_call: TRBV19; j_call: TRBJ2-2; cdr3_aa: CASSTRLAGGNTGELFF; cdr3_nt: TGTGCCAGTAGTACAAGACTAGCGGGGGGCAACACCGGGGAGCTGTTTTTT
clone_size: NA; d_call: NA; v_call: TRBV6-5; j_call: TRBJ1-2; cdr3_aa: CASSFGRGYTF; cdr3_nt: TGTGCCAGCAGTTTCGGCCGAGGCTACACCTTC
clone_size: NA; d_call: NA; v_call: TRBV5-6; j_call: TRBJ2-5; cdr3_aa: CASSWAQETQYF; cdr3_nt: TGTGCCAGCAGCTGGGCCCAAGAGACCCAGTACTTC
clone_size: NA; d_call: NA; v_call: TRBV29-1; j_call: TRBJ1-2; cdr3_aa: CSASRRRGGYTF; cdr3_nt: TGCAGCGCCTCCCGACGGAGGGGTGGCTACACCTTC
clone_size: NA; d_call: NA; v_call: TRBV19; j_call: TRBJ2-3; cdr3_aa: CASSTSFSTDTQYF; cdr3_nt: TGTGCCAGTAGTACAAGTTTTAGCACAGATACGCAGTATTTT
clone_size: NA; d_call: NA; v_call: TRBV29-1; j_call: TRBJ2-7; cdr3_aa: CSVEQGGTYEQYF; cdr3_nt: TGCAGCGTTGAACAGGGGGGGACCTACGAGCAGTACTTC
clone_size: NA; d_call: TRBD2; v_call: TRBV6-1; j_call: TRBJ2-5; cdr3_aa: CATAKGSAGGSTQYF; cdr3_nt: TGTGCCACCGCCAAAGGGAGCGCGGGGGGGTCGACCCAGTACTTC
clone_size: NA; d_call: TRBD1; v_call: TRBV7-3; j_call: TRBJ1-2; cdr3_aa: CASSLGGDRVYGYTF; cdr3_nt: TGTGCCAGCAGCTTAGGCGGGGACAGGGTCTATGGCTACACCTTC
clone_size: NA; d_call: TRBD2; v_call: TRBV28; j_call: TRBJ2-2; cdr3_aa: CASQTGGANTGELFF; cdr3_nt: TGTGCCAGCCAAACCGGGGGGGCGAACACCGGGGAGCTGTTTTTT
clone_size: NA; d_call: TRBD1; v_call: TRBV2; j_call: TRBJ1-4; cdr3_aa: CASSPGTGGEKLFF; cdr3_nt: TGTGCCAGCAGTCCCGGGACAGGAGGAGAAAAACTGTTTTTT
clone_size: NA; d_call: NA; v_call: TRBV7-9; j_call: TRBJ2-1; cdr3_aa: CASSFQDWNNEQFF; cdr3_nt: TGTGCCAGCAGCTTTCAGGACTGGAACAATGAGCAGTTCTTC
clone_size: NA; d_call: TRBD1; v_call: TRBV9; j_call: TRBJ2-3; cdr3_aa: CASSVGGRGLGTDTQYF; cdr3_nt: TGTGCCAGCAGCGTAGGGGGCAGGGGGCTTGGCACAGATACGCAGTATTTT
clone_size: NA; d_call: NA; v_call: TRBV7-2; j_call: TRBJ1-5; cdr3_aa: CASSFTEGQPQHF; cdr3_nt: TGTGCCAGCAGCTTCACCGAGGGCCAGCCCCAGCATTTT
clone_size: NA; d_call: TRBD1; v_call: TRBV6-5; j_call: TRBJ2-7; cdr3_aa: CASSRGTGNNEQYF; cdr3_nt: TGTGCCAGCAGCCGCGGGACAGGGAACAACGAGCAGTACTTC